The 20 T cell receptor beta chains reported below all come from one sample, sequenced in a study of cytomegalovirus exposure and HLA in healthy donors. Vbeta (60) and Jbeta (13) primers were used in the PCR. Using immunoSEQ multiplex PCR, the repertoire was profiled, and TCRdb retains in-frame clones only, with some absent. The sample includes tens of thousands of clones, about 75% of them seen just once. The sample taken for sequencing was PBMCs. The receptors were gathered from a man in his sixties in good health and CMV-seropositive.

CDR3 sequence (DNA): TGTGCCAGCAGCTTACCCGGGTCTAATGAGCAGTACTTC. Amino acid sequence: CASSLPGSNEQYF. This chain links TRBV5-6 with TRBJ2-7; D is undetermined. Germline V gives CDR1 SGHDT, CDR2 YYEEEE. V lost 2 bases, J lost 7 bases, and 13 bases lay in between. CDR3 size: 13 residues.

This sequence joins TRBV19 and TRBJ2-7; 9 positions match TRBD2. CDR1 LNHDA and CDR2 SQIVND come from the germline V gene (reference sequence). V dropped 4 bases and J dropped 3; count of bases not matched to a gene: 7. The CDR3 totals 15 residues. CDR3 protein: CASSSLAGVDYEQYF. CDR3 nucleotide sequence: TGTGCCAGTAGTAGCTTAGCGGGGGTAGACTACGAGCAGTACTTC. Full variable domain (rest looked up from reference TRBV19 and TRBJ2-7): DGGITQSPKYLFRKEGQNVTLSCEQNLNHDAMYWYRQDPGQGLRLIYYSQIVNDFQKGDIAEGYSVSREKKESFPLTVTSAQKNPTAFYLCASSSLAGVDYEQYFGPGTRLTVT.

The V gene is TRBV5-4, the J gene TRBJ1-3; TRBD1 matches 8 bases. The CDR3 covers 15 residues. CDR1 and CDR2 from the germline V gene are SGHNT and YYREEE (reference sequence). V lost 4 bases to trimming and J lost 1 base; unmatched junction nucleotides: 4. DNA for the CDR3: TGTGCCAGCAGCCGGACAGGGTTTTCTGGAAACACCATATATTTT. Its protein is CASSRTGFSGNTIYF.

CDR3 protein: CASSRSGNEQFF. CDR3 nucleotides: TGTGCCAGCAGCCGCAGCGGAAATGAGCAGTTCTTC. The V call is TRBV7-9, the J call TRBJ2-1, with a possible D match to TRBD2 (5 bases). Between the trimmed V and J ends, which lost 5 bases and 7 bases, there was a span of 9 bases. The CDR3 sequence is 12 residues long. Germline loops: CDR1 SEHNR, CDR2 FQNEAQ (reference sequence).

V gene TRBV2 combines with J gene TRBJ2-5, with TRBD1 matching 8 bases. There are 13 residues in the CDR3. The V segment lost 5 bases and the J segment 4 bases; nucleotides outside the gene matches: 3. The germline V gene encodes CDR1 SNHLY and CDR2 FYNNEI. CDR3 sequence (DNA): TGTGCCAGCAGTTCAACAGGGGGAGAGACCCAGTACTTC. This sequence encodes CASSSTGGETQYF.

The gene calls are TRBV18 and TRBJ2-7; TRBD2 might be the D (5 bases). The CDR3 consists of 14 residues. CDR1 KGHSH and CDR2 LQKENI come from the germline V gene. Trimming cost V 6 bases and J 0 bases, with 12 bases left between them. The CDR3 is CASSLSAASYEQYF. The CDR3 DNA is TGTGCCAGCTCGCTCTCAGCGGCCTCCTACGAGCAGTACTTC.

The CDR3 DNA reads as TGTGCCAGCAGTAAGGACAGGCCTGAAGCTTTCTTT. The encoded protein is CASSKDRPEAFF. The V call is TRBV2, the J call TRBJ1-1; 7 nucleotides align to TRBD1. The CDR3 contains 12 residues. J gave up 6 bases and V 5 bases, and 3 bases lay outside the gene matches. CDR1 is SNHLY and CDR2 is FYNNEI in the germline V gene.

This chain uses TRBV6-5 with TRBJ1-1, with 8 nucleotides matching TRBD1. The germline V gene encodes CDR1 MNHEY and CDR2 SVGAGI. CDR3 length: 15 amino acids. V lost 0 bases, J lost 2 bases, and 2 bases stayed unmatched. In DNA form, the CDR3 reads TGTGCCAGCAGTTACTCTGGGACAGGTAACACTGAAGCTTTCTTT. It is translated as CASSYSGTGNTEAFF.

The count of this clone is one. V usage is TRBV7-8 and J usage is TRBJ2-5; D is unclear. Trimming removed 0 bases from V and 5 bases from J, with 7 bases in between. Germline values: CDR1 SGHVS, CDR2 FQNEAQ. This CDR3 has 13 amino acids. In DNA, the CDR3 is TGTGCCAGCAGCTTAGCCTACTTCGAGACCCAGTACTTC. Translating gives CASSLAYFETQYF.

The rearrangement uses TRBV11-2 and TRBJ2-5; 7 bases agree with TRBD2. Germline CDR1 SGHAT, CDR2 FQNNGV. The length of the CDR3 is 15 residues. With 5 bases clipped from V and 4 bases from J, the junction kept 10 bases outside the gene matches. CDR3 nucleotides: TGTGCCAGCAGCCCGGGGGGACTACTCCTAGAGACCCAGTACTTC. Its protein product is CASSPGGLLLETQYF.

This rearrangement joins TRBV4-1 to TRBJ1-4, with 7 nucleotides matching TRBD1. Trimming cost V 4 bases and J 1 base; bases outside gene matches: 6. This CDR3 comprises 16 residues. CDR1 is MGHRA, CDR2 YSYEKL, per germline. The CDR3 loop is CASSLSRQGTNEKLFF. Written as DNA, the CDR3 is TGCGCCAGCAGCCTAAGCCGACAGGGAACTAATGAAAAACTGTTTTTT.

The rearrangement joins TRBV29-1 to TRBJ2-7; 8 nucleotides agree with TRBD2. J was trimmed by 4 bases and V by 3 bases; bases with no gene match: 5. The CDR3 is made up of 13 amino acids. Germline V gene sequence: CDR1 SQVTM, CDR2 ANQGSEA. The CDR3 DNA reads TGCAGCGTTGAGGGGGCTAGCGGGTACGAGCAGTACTTC. Its translation is CSVEGASGYEQYF.

This chain uses TRBV6-1 with TRBJ1-6, with 8 positions matching TRBD1. Trimming took 7 bases from V and 6 from J; bases not matched to a gene: 2. Germline V gene sequence: CDR1 MNHNS, CDR2 SASEGT. There are 13 residues in the CDR3. Here the CDR3 DNA reads TGTGCCAGCAAGGACAGGGCTAATTCACCCCTCCACTTT. Protein: CASKDRANSPLHF.

The chain has TRBV6-1 and TRBJ1-2, with a tentative D call TRBD1 (5 bases). The CDR3 totals 13 residues. Germline V gene data show CDR1 as MNHNS and CDR2 as SASEGT. With 3 bases removed from V and 3 bases from J, the gap between germline ends came to 8 bases. The chain's CDR3 is CASSETAYYGYTF. The CDR3 region has the DNA TGTGCCAGCAGTGAGACAGCCTACTATGGCTACACCTTC.

The rearrangement uses TRBV19 and TRBJ2-7; 7 bases map to TRBD2. Germline V gene data show CDR1 as LNHDA and CDR2 as SQIVND (reference sequence). Losses at the gene ends were 2 bases for V and 2 bases for J; bases not matched to a gene: 6. This CDR3 has 15 residues. In DNA, the CDR3 is TGTGCCAGTAGTATAAGGCCTAGCGGAGCCTACGAGCAGTACTTC. This gives the protein CASSIRPSGAYEQYF.

The V and J genes are TRBV7-9 and TRBJ1-2; a weak D match, TRBD1 (5 bases). CDR1 SEHNR and CDR2 FQNEAQ come from the germline V gene (reference sequence). The V gene lost 4 bases and the J gene lost 6 bases, with 9 bases spanning the gap. The CDR3 totals 12 residues. The CDR3 sequence: CASSSSGDGYTF. DNA for the CDR3: TGTGCCAGCAGCTCGTCGGGGGATGGCTACACCTTC.

The chain combines TRBV30 with TRBJ1-6; TRBD1 matches 9 bases. This CDR3 spans 14 amino acids. The germline V gene has CDR1 GTSNPN and CDR2 SVGIG (reference sequence). Unmatched junction bases numbered 3, after V lost 3 bases and J lost 6 bases. CDR3 nucleotide sequence: TGTGCCTGGAGCGAGACAGGGGGTAATTCACCCCTCCACTTT. This translates into CAWSETGGNSPLHF.

This rearrangement joins TRBV5-1 to TRBJ2-1, with TRBD2 identical over 8 bases. The junction had 3 bases not matched to a gene; V was cut back by 2 bases and J by 2 bases. The CDR3 consists of 15 residues. Germline V gene lookup returns CDR1 SGHRS and CDR2 YFSETQ. CDR3 sequence reads: CASSFSGATYNEQFF. The DNA for the CDR3 is TGCGCCAGCAGCTTTAGCGGGGCTACCTACAATGAGCAGTTCTTC.

The chain joins TRBV9 to TRBJ2-1, with a weak D call TRBD1 (6 bases). V was trimmed by 5 bases and J by 4 bases, leaving 16 bases between them. The CDR3 runs 15 residues. From germline, CDR1 is SGDLS and CDR2 YYNGEE. CDR3 residues: CASSKNQGFYNEQFF. CDR3 DNA sequence: TGTGCCAGCAGTAAAAATCAGGGGTTTTACAATGAGCAGTTCTTC. Combining the CDR3 with reference TRBV9 and TRBJ2-1 gives the whole variable domain DSGVTQTPKHLITATGQRVTLRCSPRSGDLSVYWYQQSLDQGLQFLIQYYNGEERAKGNILERFSAQQFPDLHSELNLSSLELGDSALYFCASSKNQGFYNEQFFGPGTRLTVL.

The CDR3 bases are TGTGCCTGGAGTAACTCCTATGGCTACACCTTC. Protein product: CAWSNSYGYTF. This chain uses TRBV30 with TRBJ1-2, with D unclear. This CDR3 is built from 11 residues. The germline gives CDR1 GTSNPN, CDR2 SVGIG (reference sequence). V was shortened by 2 bases and J by 4 bases, with 5 bases between the two germline ends.